A selection of T cell receptor beta chains follows, all from one sample in a study of post-analysis software for immune sequencing data. TCRdb ran MiXCR on the PCR reads and lists one entry per CDR3 protein. This sample carries fewer than 850,000 distinct CDR3 sequences, 35% to 55% of them seen once, and the ten largest clones take 4% to 5%. Source material: blood. The receptors here all came from a girl aged 5-17 years with multiple sclerosis. CDR3s include the opening cysteine and the closing phenylalanine or tryptophan. D genes are given only for firm matches. The listing skips clone size in some rows; elsewhere it reads once, few, many or a size class.

j_call d_call v_call clone_size cdr3_aa cdr3_nt
TRBJ1-6 - TRBV25-1 few CASSEYIPGEGDPANSPLHF TGTGCCAGCAGTGAATATATTCCGGGGGAGGGGGATCCGGCCAATTCACCCCTCCACTTT
TRBJ2-5 - TRBV20-1 - CSARGRHPQETQYF TGCAGTGCTAGAGGACGTCATCCGCAAGAGACCCAGTACTTC
TRBJ2-7 - TRBV20-1 few CSVAVGLQLDEQYF TGCAGTGTTGCCGTCGGGCTGCAACTAGACGAGCAGTACTTC
TRBJ1-2 - TRBV6-1 few CASTLREANYGYTF TGTGCCAGCACCCTCAGGGAGGCTAACTATGGCTACACCTTC
TRBJ2-7 - TRBV7-9 - CASSLAGAPGYEQYF TGTGCCAGCAGCTTAGCGGGAGCCCCCGGGTACGAGCAGTACTTC
TRBJ2-1 TRBD2 TRBV5-1 few CASSGARREGPYNEQFF TGCGCCAGCAGCGGGGCCCGGCGGGAGGGCCCCTACAATGAGCAGTTCTTC
TRBJ2-5 TRBD2 TRBV28 - CASSLSSGSWETQYF TGTGCCAGCAGTTTATCTAGCGGGAGTTGGGAGACCCAGTACTTC
TRBJ1-2 - TRBV28 few CASSSAVNYGYTF TGTGCCAGCAGTTCTGCGGTTAACTATGGCTACACCTTC
TRBJ2-7 - TRBV6-5 few CASSRTTSSYEQYF TGTGCCAGCAGTCGGACTACGAGCTCCTACGAGCAGTACTTC
TRBJ2-7 TRBD2 TRBV2 - CASITGGSSYEQYF TGTGCCAGCATCACGGGGGGTAGCTCCTACGAGCAGTACTTC
TRBJ1-1 TRBD1 TRBV12-3/TRBV12-4 - CAASGGTGVEGAFF TGTGCCGCCTCCGGGGGGACAGGGGTTGAGGGAGCTTTCTTT
TRBJ2-7 - TRBV28 few CASSSLRGGHEQYF TGTGCCAGCAGTTCCCTAAGGGGAGGCCACGAGCAGTACTTC
TRBJ2-7 - TRBV20-1 - CSARDSKNDYEQYF TGCAGTGCTAGGGACAGCAAGAATGACTACGAGCAGTACTTC
TRBJ1-4 - TRBV6-1 few CASRHQQATNEKLFF TGTGCCAGCAGACACCAACAGGCAACTAATGAAAAACTGTTTTTT
TRBJ1-2 - TRBV7-9 - CASSYIGRENYGYTF TGTGCCAGCAGCTACATAGGACGGGAGAACTATGGCTACACCTTC
TRBJ1-2 TRBD1 TRBV7-8 - CASSPGTAIYGYTF TGTGCCAGCAGCCCCGGGACAGCTATCTATGGCTACACCTTC
TRBJ2-1 - TRBV5-4 - CASSLEGGEQFF TGTGCCAGCAGCTTGGAAGGGGGTGAGCAGTTCTTC
TRBJ2-7 TRBD2 TRBV20-1 once CSARERSSGPYEQYF TGCAGTGCTAGAGAGAGGTCTAGCGGACCCTACGAGCAGTACTTC
TRBJ2-1 TRBD2 TRBV14 - CASSQAWSGRRYNEQFF TGTGCCAGCAGCCAGGCATGGAGCGGGAGGCGCTACAATGAGCAGTTCTTC
TRBJ2-1 - TRBV3-1 - CASSQEGPFSEQFF TGTGCCAGCAGCCAAGAGGGCCCCTTTTCTGAGCAGTTCTTC
TRBJ2-3 TRBD2 TRBV15 - CATSRVGTSGSADTQYF TGTGCCACCAGCAGAGTGGGGACTAGCGGGAGCGCAGATACGCAGTATTTT
TRBJ2-5 - TRBV12-3/TRBV12-4 - CASSFSAGNQETQYF TGTGCCAGCAGTTTTTCGGCCGGAAACCAAGAGACCCAGTACTTC
TRBJ2-7 - TRBV4-3 few CASSQDAHYEQYF TGCGCCAGCAGCCAAGATGCGCACTACGAGCAGTACTTC
TRBJ2-7 TRBD2 TRBV7-2 - CASSLRTSVNEQYF TGTGCCAGCAGCCTCCGGACTAGCGTTAACGAGCAGTACTTC
TRBJ2-7 - TRBV6-5 few CASSLTRGTYEQYF TGTGCCAGCAGTTTAACTAGGGGGACCTACGAGCAGTACTTC
TRBJ2-4 - TRBV7-8 - CASSLFVGPPGNIQYF TGTGCCAGCAGCTTGTTCGTCGGCCCCCCGGGGAACATTCAGTACTTC
TRBJ2-7 TRBD1 TRBV12-3/TRBV12-4 - CASSPPGQGVADEQYF TGTGCCAGCAGCCCGCCGGGACAGGGGGTCGCGGACGAGCAGTACTTC
TRBJ1-2 - TRBV6-2/TRBV6-3 - CATAQTELGGYTF TGTGCCACCGCGCAGACGGAACTCGGTGGCTACACCTTC
TRBJ2-7 TRBD1 TRBV14 few CASSQAGQGPYEQYF TGTGCCAGCAGCCAAGCGGGACAGGGCCCCTACGAGCAGTACTTC
TRBJ2-1 TRBD1 TRBV6-6 - CASRQGARTNEQFF TGTGCCAGCAGGCAGGGGGCTCGGACCAATGAGCAGTTCTTC
TRBJ1-1 TRBD1 TRBV27 - CASSLSEGDRKNTEAFF TGTGCCAGCAGTTTATCTGAGGGGGACAGAAAAAACACTGAAGCTTTCTTT
TRBJ2-7 - TRBV6-1 - CASNEGGNSNEQYF TGTGCCAGCAACGAAGGTGGTAATTCCAACGAGCAGTACTTC
TRBJ2-5 - TRBV29-1 few CSVDGVGETQYF TGCAGCGTTGATGGGGTTGGGGAGACCCAGTACTTC
TRBJ1-6 TRBD1 TRBV14 - CASSRERTGRSPLHF TGTGCCAGCAGCCGAGAACGGACAGGGCGTTCACCCCTCCACTTT
TRBJ1-2 - TRBV12-3/TRBV12-4 - CASSSNVGIAYGHTF TGTGCCAGCAGCTCCAACGTGGGAATTGCCTATGGCCACACCTTC
TRBJ2-1 TRBD1 TRBV7-8 once CASSSSRPGGFFEQFF TGTGCCAGCAGCTCCTCGCGTCCAGGGGGATTTTTTGAGCAGTTCTTC
TRBJ1-6 - TRBV6-6 - CASSSRGGLNSPLHF TGTGCCAGCAGTTCCAGGGGAGGCCTTAATTCACCCCTCCACTTT
TRBJ1-1 - TRBV20-1 - CSARDPPSGVNTEAFF TGCAGTGCTAGAGATCCCCCTAGTGGGGTGAACACTGAAGCTTTCTTT
TRBJ2-3 TRBD2 TRBV28 - CASSPMKLAHSTDTQYF TGTGCCAGCAGTCCCATGAAACTAGCGCATAGCACAGATACGCAGTATTTT
TRBJ2-7 TRBD2 TRBV7-6 few CASALAGEAYEQYF TGTGCCAGCGCATTAGCGGGAGAAGCTTACGAGCAGTACTTC
TRBJ2-7 TRBD1 TRBV27 - CASRPSDRGYEQYF TGTGCCAGCAGACCCAGCGACAGGGGCTACGAGCAGTACTTC
TRBJ2-1 - TRBV7-9 few CASSLANNEQFF TGTGCCAGCAGCTTAGCGAACAATGAGCAGTTCTTC
TRBJ2-7 - TRBV4-3 - CASSQTQGREQYF TGCGCCAGCAGCCAGACACAGGGTCGCGAGCAGTACTTC
TRBJ1-4 TRBD1 TRBV7-9 - CASSPTGDRNEKLFF TGTGCCAGCAGCCCTACGGGGGACAGGAATGAAAAACTGTTTTTT
TRBJ2-4 TRBD2 TRBV7-8 - CASSHRLAGAPGRGNIQYF TGTGCCAGCAGCCACCGACTAGCGGGAGCCCCTGGTCGTGGAAACATTCAGTACTTC
TRBJ1-1 - TRBV28 - CASSHPTEAFF TGTGCCAGCAGTCACCCAACTGAAGCTTTCTTT
TRBJ1-4 - TRBV12-3/TRBV12-4 - CASRFSVGTTNEKLFF TGTGCCAGCAGATTTAGCGTAGGGACCACTAATGAAAAACTGTTTTTT
TRBJ1-2 TRBD1 TRBV29-1 - CSVDIGGQGMYGYTF TGCAGCGTTGACATCGGGGGACAGGGGATGTATGGCTACACCTTC
TRBJ2-1 TRBD2 TRBV7-3 - CASSLKVAGEQFF TGTGCCAGCAGCTTAAAGGTAGCGGGGGAGCAGTTCTTC
TRBJ2-7 - TRBV20-1 few CSAREFRAGSSYEQYF TGCAGTGCTAGAGAATTTAGGGCAGGGAGCTCCTACGAGCAGTACTTC
TRBJ1-2 TRBD1 TRBV20-1 few CSASEGQGWGYTF TGCAGTGCTAGTGAGGGACAGGGTTGGGGCTACACCTTC
TRBJ2-7 - TRBV20-1 - CSARRTASTYEQYF TGCAGTGCTAGACGGACAGCGAGTACCTACGAGCAGTACTTC
TRBJ1-1 - TRBV10-3 many CAIRTQSTEAFF TGTGCCATCAGGACCCAGTCGACTGAAGCTTTCTTT
TRBJ1-2 - TRBV5-1 - CASSGGFLDNYGYTF TGCGCCAGCAGCGGAGGGTTTCTCGATAACTATGGCTACACCTTC
TRBJ2-6 TRBD1 TRBV20-1 - CSGGTGFGANVLTF TGCAGTGGGGGGACAGGCTTTGGGGCCAACGTCCTGACTTTC
TRBJ1-1 - TRBV5-1 - CASSLELGAGTEAFF TGCGCCAGCAGCTTGGAGCTGGGGGCAGGCACTGAAGCTTTCTTT
TRBJ2-1 - TRBV10-3 many CAISGIPNEQFF TGTGCCATCAGTGGGATTCCCAATGAGCAGTTCTTC
TRBJ2-7 TRBD1 TRBV6-5 - CASSRQGAGTYEQYF TGTGCCAGCAGTCGACAGGGCGCTGGCACCTACGAGCAGTACTTC
TRBJ1-5 - TRBV28 - CASSTTGANQPQHF TGTGCCAGCAGCACGACAGGAGCCAATCAGCCCCAGCATTTT